The 22 T cell receptor beta chains below all came from one sample that was sequenced in a study of CD8 T cells in ankylosing spondylitis. Their cognate antigens are unknown. Study-level results: Ankylosing spondylitis blood seemed to carry a telltale TCR beta motif made of seven or eight highly homologous variants.

TCRdb reprocessed the 5' RACE reads via MiXCR and lists one record per CDR3 protein. This sample yields 700,000 to 1,000,000 distinct CDR3 sequences, of which about 12% are seen a single time; less than 0.65% belongs to the top ten. Material for sequencing was blood, either unsorted or a sorted T cell fraction (not recorded which). Receptors were obtained from a male donor with ankylosing spondylitis.

This clonotype was recorded a few times. This chain uses TRBV5-1 with TRBJ1-1; the match to TRBD1 covers 9 bases. V lost 3 bases, J lost 2 bases, and 5 bases stayed unmatched. The CDR3 has 15 residues. Germline values: CDR1 SGHRS, CDR2 YFSETQ. Written as DNA, the CDR3 is TGCGCCAGCAGCTCCTGGACAGGGGAAAACACTGAAGCTTTCTTT. As protein: CASSSWTGENTEAFF.

This sequence joins TRBV6-1 and TRBJ1-3, with D possibly TRBD1 on 5 matching bases. Deletions cut 6 bases from V and 8 bases from J, with 20 bases between. Germline-derived CDR1 and CDR2 are MNHNS and SASEGT. CDR3 size: 15 residues. The CDR3 loop is CASSFTGTSRDTIYF. The CDR3 nucleotides read TGTGCCAGCAGCTTTACCGGGACCAGCCGGGACACCATATATTTT.

The chain combines TRBV10-3 with TRBJ2-1, with TRBD2 matching 9 bases. Trimming removed 7 bases from V and 3 bases from J; junction bases left unmatched: 4. The germline gives CDR1 ENHRY, CDR2 SYGVKD. This CDR3 spans 14 amino acids. For the CDR3, the DNA is TGTGCCATCACCATAGCGGGGGACTACAATGAGCAGTTCTTC. Its protein is CAITIAGDYNEQFF.

This clonotype showed up many times. The chain links TRBV7-6 to TRBJ2-3, with D hard to call. V was shortened by 2 bases and J by 4 bases, with 10 bases between the two germline ends. The CDR3 is 14 residues long. CDR1 is SGHVS, CDR2 FNYEAQ, per germline. CDR3 bases: TGTGCCAGCAGCTTAAGGATAGCATCAGATACGCAGTATTTT. Translating gives CASSLRIASDTQYF.

This clonotype was observed many times. V usage is TRBV29-1 and J usage is TRBJ2-7, with D unclear. V was shortened by 0 bases and J by 3 bases, with 9 bases between the two germline ends. CDR3 length equals 13 residues. Germline CDR1 is SQVTM and CDR2 is ANQGSEA. CDR3 sequence (DNA): TGCAGCGTTGAAGATGGACGGAACTACGAGCAGTACTTC. As protein: CSVEDGRNYEQYF.

This chain links TRBV24-1 with TRBJ1-3; D unresolved. The CDR3 covers 14 residues. Between the trimmed V and J ends, which lost 2 bases and 0 bases, there was a span of 4 bases. Germline V gene data show CDR1 as KGHDR and CDR2 as SFDVKD. The CDR3 nucleotides are TGTGCCACCAGTGATTCAATCTCTGGAAACACCATATATTTT. Amino acids: CATSDSISGNTIYF.

The chain has TRBV5-1 and TRBJ1-1; 10 bases fit TRBD1. CDR3 length equals 14 residues. Trimming took 0 bases from V and 11 from J; bases not matched to a gene: 7. Germline-derived CDR1 and CDR2 are SGHRS and YFSETQ. The DNA of the CDR3 is TGCGCCAGCAGCTTGGCCGGACAGGGGGACGCGGCTTTCTTT. Amino acids: CASSLAGQGDAAFF.

This clonotype appeared a few times. The chain combines TRBV20-1 with TRBJ2-3, with no clear D. CDR1 and CDR2 (germline): DFQATT, SNEGSKA (reference sequence). The CDR3 is 14 amino acids. V shed 7 bases and J shed 5 bases, with 19 bases lying between them. The CDR3 protein is CSETAPDRGDTQYF. For the CDR3, the DNA is TGCAGTGAGACGGCCCCAGATCGTGGAGATACGCAGTATTTT.

The V call is TRBV7-2, the J call TRBJ2-7; D call uncertain. There are 17 residues in the CDR3. Per the germline V gene, CDR1 is SGHTA and CDR2 is FQGNSA. V gave up 1 base and J gave up 0 bases, with 16 bases separating them. The CDR3, as DNA: TGTGCCAGCAGCTTAGGAGTAGACTTTTTGAGCTCCTACGAGCAGTACTTC. It is translated as CASSLGVDFLSSYEQYF.

In its sample, this clonotype was seen a few times. This chain links TRBV7-9 with TRBJ1-4; possible D gene TRBD1, 6 bases. The CDR3 is 16 amino acids. Trimming removed 3 bases from V and 0 bases from J, with 11 bases in between. Germline lookup yields CDR1 SEHNR and CDR2 FQNEAQ (reference sequence). CDR3 nucleotide sequence: TGTGCCAGCAGCTTTGGACAGCTTGCAACTAATGAAAAACTGTTTTTT. Protein: CASSFGQLATNEKLFF.

This clonotype was found a few times. The chain couples TRBV27 to TRBJ1-6; 7 positions match TRBD1. Germline V CDR1 and CDR2: MNHEY, SMNVEV (reference sequence). The CDR3 consists of 15 residues. The V and J ends lost 5 bases and 9 bases, in that order; junction bases with no gene match: 10. The CDR3 reads CASSPRQGGGSPLHF. CDR3 nucleotides: TGTGCCAGCAGTCCCCGACAGGGAGGAGGTTCACCCCTCCACTTT.

V gene TRBV20-1 combines with J gene TRBJ2-1; 11 bases map to TRBD2. Germline CDR1 reads DFQATT; CDR2 reads SNEGSKA (reference sequence). The CDR3 is 16 residues long. V shed 6 bases and J 2 bases; nucleotides not matched to a gene: 9. In DNA, the CDR3 is TGCAGTGCCAACCTCCTGACTAGCGGGACCTACAATGAGCAGTTCTTC. Its protein product is CSANLLTSGTYNEQFF.

Many counts were recorded for this clonotype. CDR3 coding DNA: TGCAGCGCCTCCTCGGGGGAGCAGTTCTTC. The encoded protein is CSASSGEQFF. V is TRBV29-1 and J is TRBJ2-1; TRBD2 might be the D (5 bases). Germline-derived CDR1 and CDR2 are SQVTM and ANQGSEA. The CDR3 sequence is 10 residues long. Trimming shortened V by 7 bases and J by 10 bases, and 11 bases separated the two germline ends.

The rearrangement uses TRBV4-3 and TRBJ2-2, with 10 bases fitting TRBD1. The CDR3 covers 17 residues. Looked up from germline, CDR1 is LGHNA and CDR2 is YSLEER. V was pared by 3 bases and J by 3 bases, with 7 bases of the junction left unmatched. The CDR3 DNA reads as TGCGCCAGCAGCCAGGCGGGGACAGGGGTCTACACCGGGGAGCTGTTTTTT. Its protein product is CASSQAGTGVYTGELFF.

The chain is built from TRBV2 and TRBJ2-3; D may correspond to TRBD1 or TRBD2 (5 bases each). The germline V gene has CDR1 SNHLY and CDR2 FYNNEI. V shed 4 bases and J shed 0 bases, with 8 bases lying between them. CDR3 length equals 14 residues. Written as DNA, the CDR3 is TGTGCCAGCAGTGGCAGGGAGAGCACAGATACGCAGTATTTT. This encodes CASSGRESTDTQYF.

This clonotype showed up just a few times. This sequence joins TRBV6-2 or TRBV6-3 and TRBJ1-5; D is unclear. Looked up from germline, CDR1 is MNHEY and CDR2 is SVGEGT. V was clipped by 0 bases and J by 7 bases, with 13 bases between them. The length of the CDR3 is 15 residues. CDR3 region: CASSYSLDVGQPQHF. The CDR3 DNA sequence: TGTGCCAGCAGTTACTCGTTGGACGTGGGACAGCCCCAGCATTTT.

The CDR3 DNA follows: TGCGCCAGCAGCTTGAATCCTGGGGCCAACGTCCTGACTTTC. This gives the protein CASSLNPGANVLTF. The chain links TRBV5-1 to TRBJ2-6; D is undetermined. The CDR3 is made up of 14 amino acids. Germline V CDR1 and CDR2: SGHRS, YFSETQ. Trimming took 1 base from V and 2 from J, leaving 4 bases between them.

This chain connects TRBV18 to TRBJ1-2; D possibly corresponds to TRBD1 (6 bases). This CDR3 has 13 residues. Germline CDR1 and CDR2: KGHSH and LQKENI. Trimming pared 4 bases from V and 6 bases from J, leaving 12 bases between. CDR3 region: CASSQGTNNGYTF. CDR3 coding DNA: TGTGCCAGCTCACAAGGGACAAATAATGGCTACACCTTC.

This clonotype showed up many times. The gene calls are TRBV7-9 and TRBJ1-4, with D hard to call. V gave up 5 bases and J gave up 8 bases, with 12 bases separating them. CDR3 size: 13 residues. Germline V gene data show CDR1 as SEHNR and CDR2 as FQNEAQ (reference sequence). The CDR3 DNA reads as TGTGCCAGCAGCCCACCCCACAGAGAAAAACTGTTTTTT. Amino acids: CASSPPHREKLFF.

This rearrangement joins TRBV10-3 to TRBJ2-1; maybe TRBD2 (6 bases). CDR1 and CDR2 from the germline V gene are ENHRY and SYGVKD. Trimming cost V 4 bases and J 9 bases, with 13 bases left between them. This CDR3 spans 13 amino acids. Here the CDR3 DNA reads TGTGCCATCAGTGTCGGTGTCGGGGGTGAGCAGTTCTTC. Its translation: CAISVGVGGEQFF.

The chain links TRBV7-6 to TRBJ1-3; D is possibly TRBD1 (5 bases). CDR1 is SGHVS, CDR2 FNYEAQ, per germline. With 4 bases removed from V and 4 bases from J, the gap between germline ends came to 8 bases. The length of the CDR3 is 13 residues. For the CDR3, the DNA is TGTGCCAGCAGCTCGTACAGGGGAAACACCATATATTTT. Its protein product is CASSSYRGNTIYF.

This clonotype was seen only once. This chain links TRBV6-5 with TRBJ2-3, with 7 nucleotides matching TRBD2. Germline V gene lookup returns CDR1 MNHEY and CDR2 SVGAGI. The trim removed 0 bases at V and 2 bases at J, leaving 8 bases unmatched. The CDR3 is 17 amino acids. CDR3 nucleotides: TGTGCCAGCAGTTACTCGAGCTCTAGCGGTTACACAGATACGCAGTATTTT. Translated: CASSYSSSSGYTDTQYF.